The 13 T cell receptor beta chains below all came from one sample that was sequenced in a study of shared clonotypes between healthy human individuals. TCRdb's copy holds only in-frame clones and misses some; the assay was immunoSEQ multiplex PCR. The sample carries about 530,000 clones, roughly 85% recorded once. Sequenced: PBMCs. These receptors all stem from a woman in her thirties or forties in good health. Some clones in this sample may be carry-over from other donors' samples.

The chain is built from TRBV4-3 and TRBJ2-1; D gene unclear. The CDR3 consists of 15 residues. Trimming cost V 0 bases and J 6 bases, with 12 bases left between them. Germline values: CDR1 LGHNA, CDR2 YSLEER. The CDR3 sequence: CASSQDGLTRNEQFF. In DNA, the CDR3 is TGCGCCAGCAGCCAAGATGGCCTGACACGCAATGAGCAGTTCTTC.

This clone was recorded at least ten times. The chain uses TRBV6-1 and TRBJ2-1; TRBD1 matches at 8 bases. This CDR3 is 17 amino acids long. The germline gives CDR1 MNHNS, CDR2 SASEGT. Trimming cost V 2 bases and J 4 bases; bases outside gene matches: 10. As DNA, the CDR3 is TGTGCCAGCAGTGAAAGGGTTCGACAGGGGACATACAATGAGCAGTTCTTC. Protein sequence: CASSERVRQGTYNEQFF.

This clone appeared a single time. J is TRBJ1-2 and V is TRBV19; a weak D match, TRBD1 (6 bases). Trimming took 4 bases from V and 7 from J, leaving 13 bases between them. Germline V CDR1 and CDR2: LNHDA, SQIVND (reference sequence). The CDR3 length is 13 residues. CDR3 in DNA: TGTGCCAGTAGTACGGACAGCCTAGCTGGCTACACCTTC. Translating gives CASSTDSLAGYTF. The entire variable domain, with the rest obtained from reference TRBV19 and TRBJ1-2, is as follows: DGGITQSPKYLFRKEGQNVTLSCEQNLNHDAMYWYRQDPGQGLRLIYYSQIVNDFQKGDIAEGYSVSREKKESFPLTVTSAQKNPTAFYLCASSTDSLAGYTFGSGTRLTVV.

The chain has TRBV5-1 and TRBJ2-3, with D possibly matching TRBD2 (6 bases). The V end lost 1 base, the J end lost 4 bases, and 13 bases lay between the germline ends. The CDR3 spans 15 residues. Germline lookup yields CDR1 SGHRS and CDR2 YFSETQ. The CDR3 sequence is CASSLTGVAPDTQYF. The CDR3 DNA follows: TGCGCCAGCAGCTTGACGGGAGTGGCCCCAGATACGCAGTATTTT.

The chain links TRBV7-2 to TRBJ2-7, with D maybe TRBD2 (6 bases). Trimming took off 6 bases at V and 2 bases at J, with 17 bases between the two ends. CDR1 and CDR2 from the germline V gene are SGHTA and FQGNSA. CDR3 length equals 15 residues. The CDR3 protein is CASRGGGIPPYEQYF. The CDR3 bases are TGTGCCAGCAGGGGCGGCGGGATACCCCCCTACGAGCAGTACTTC.

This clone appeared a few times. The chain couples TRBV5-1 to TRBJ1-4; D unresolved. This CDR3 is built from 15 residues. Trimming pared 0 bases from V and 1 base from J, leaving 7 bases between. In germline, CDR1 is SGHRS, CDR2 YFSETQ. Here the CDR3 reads CASSLVSETNEKLFF. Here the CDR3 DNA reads TGCGCCAGCAGCTTGGTTAGTGAAACTAATGAAAAACTGTTTTTT.

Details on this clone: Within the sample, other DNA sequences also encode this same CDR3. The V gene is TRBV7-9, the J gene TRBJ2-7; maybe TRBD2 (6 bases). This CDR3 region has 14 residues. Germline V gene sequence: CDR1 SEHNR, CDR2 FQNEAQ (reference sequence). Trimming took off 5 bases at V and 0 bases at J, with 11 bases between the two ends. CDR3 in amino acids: CASSPRLGSYEQYF. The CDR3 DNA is TGTGCCAGCAGCCCTCGACTAGGCTCCTACGAGCAGTACTTC. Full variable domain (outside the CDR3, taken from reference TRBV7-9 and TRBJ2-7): DTGVSQNPRHKITKRGQNVTFRCDPISEHNRLYWYRQTLGQGPEFLTYFQNEAQLEKSRLLSDRFSAERPKGSFSTLEIQRTEQGDSAMYLCASSPRLGSYEQYFGPGTRLTVT.

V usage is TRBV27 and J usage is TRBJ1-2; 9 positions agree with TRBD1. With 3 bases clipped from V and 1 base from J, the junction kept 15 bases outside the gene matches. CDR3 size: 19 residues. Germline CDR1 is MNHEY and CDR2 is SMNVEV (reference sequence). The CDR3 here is CASSLNAGTGRGSNYGYTF. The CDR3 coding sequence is TGTGCCAGCAGTTTGAACGCCGGGACAGGGAGGGGAAGTAACTATGGCTACACCTTC.

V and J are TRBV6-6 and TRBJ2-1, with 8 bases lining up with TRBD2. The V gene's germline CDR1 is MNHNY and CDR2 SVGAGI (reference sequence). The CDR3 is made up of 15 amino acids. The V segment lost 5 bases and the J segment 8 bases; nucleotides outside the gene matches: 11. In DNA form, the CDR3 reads TGTGCCAGCAGTCCCCCCCGGGGGGGACGCGATGAGCAGTTCTTC. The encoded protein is CASSPPRGGRDEQFF.

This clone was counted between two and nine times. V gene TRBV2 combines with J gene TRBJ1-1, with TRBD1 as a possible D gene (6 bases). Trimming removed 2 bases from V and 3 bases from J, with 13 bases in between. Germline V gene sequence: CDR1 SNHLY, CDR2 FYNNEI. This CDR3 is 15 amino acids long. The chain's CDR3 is CASSEYGAGDTEAFF. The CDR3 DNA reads TGTGCCAGCAGTGAATATGGCGCAGGGGACACTGAAGCTTTCTTT. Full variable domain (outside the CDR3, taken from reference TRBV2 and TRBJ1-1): EPEVTQTPSHQVTQMGQEVILRCVPISNHLYFYWYRQILGQKVEFLVSFYNNEISEKSEIFDDQFSVERPDGSNFTLKIRSTKLEDSAMYFCASSEYGAGDTEAFFGQGTRLTVV.

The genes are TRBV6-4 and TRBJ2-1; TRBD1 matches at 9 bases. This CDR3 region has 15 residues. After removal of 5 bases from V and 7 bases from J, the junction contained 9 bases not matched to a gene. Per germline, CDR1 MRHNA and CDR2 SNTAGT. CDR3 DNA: TGTGCCAGCAGTTTCGAACAGGGGGCGGGTAATGAGCAGTTCTTC. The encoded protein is CASSFEQGAGNEQFF.

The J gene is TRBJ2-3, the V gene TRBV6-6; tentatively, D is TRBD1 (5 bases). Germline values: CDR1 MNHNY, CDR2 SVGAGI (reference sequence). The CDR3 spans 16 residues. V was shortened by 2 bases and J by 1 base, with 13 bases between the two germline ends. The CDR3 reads CASSYRQGRGTDTQYF. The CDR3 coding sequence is TGTGCCAGCAGTTACCGGCAGGGAAGGGGCACAGATACGCAGTATTTT.

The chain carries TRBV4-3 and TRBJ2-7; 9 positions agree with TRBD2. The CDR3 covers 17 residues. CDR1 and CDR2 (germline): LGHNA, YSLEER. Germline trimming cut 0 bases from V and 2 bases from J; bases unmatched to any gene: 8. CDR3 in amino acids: CASSQDRMLAGPYEQYF. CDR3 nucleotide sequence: TGCGCCAGCAGCCAAGATAGGATGCTAGCGGGACCCTACGAGCAGTACTTC.